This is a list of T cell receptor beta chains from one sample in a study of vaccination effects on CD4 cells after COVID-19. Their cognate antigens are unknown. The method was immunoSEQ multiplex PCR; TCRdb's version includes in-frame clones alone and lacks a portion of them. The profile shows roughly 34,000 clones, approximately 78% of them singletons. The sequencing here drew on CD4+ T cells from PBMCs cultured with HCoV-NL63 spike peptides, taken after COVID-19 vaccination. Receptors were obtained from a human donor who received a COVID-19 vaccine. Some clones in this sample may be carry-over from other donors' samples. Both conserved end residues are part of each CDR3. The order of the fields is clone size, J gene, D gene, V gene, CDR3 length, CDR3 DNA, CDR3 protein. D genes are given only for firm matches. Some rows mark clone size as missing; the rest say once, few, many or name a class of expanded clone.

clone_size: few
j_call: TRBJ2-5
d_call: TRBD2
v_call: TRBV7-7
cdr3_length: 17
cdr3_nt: TGTGCCAGCACACGACTAGCGGGGGCCACACTGGGAGAGACCCAGTACTTC
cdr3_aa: CASTRLAGATLGETQYF

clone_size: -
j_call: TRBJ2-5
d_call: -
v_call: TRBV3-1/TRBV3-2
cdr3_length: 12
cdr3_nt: TGTGCCAGCCAAGGAGTACAAGAGACCCAGTACTTC
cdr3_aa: CASQGVQETQYF

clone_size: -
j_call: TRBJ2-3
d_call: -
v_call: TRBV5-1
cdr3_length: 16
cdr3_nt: TGCGCCAGCAGCTTGGCGGCGGGCCGGAGCACAGATACGCAGTATTTT
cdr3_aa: CASSLAAGRSTDTQYF

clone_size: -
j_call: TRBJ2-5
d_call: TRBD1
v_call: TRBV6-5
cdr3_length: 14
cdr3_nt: TGTGCCAGCAGGGTGGACAGGGGAGCCGAGACCCAGTACTTC
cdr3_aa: CASRVDRGAETQYF

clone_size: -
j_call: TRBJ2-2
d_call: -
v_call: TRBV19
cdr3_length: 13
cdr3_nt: TGTGCCAGTAGTATACAGGGACACCGGGAGCTGTTTTTT
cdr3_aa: CASSIQGHRELFF

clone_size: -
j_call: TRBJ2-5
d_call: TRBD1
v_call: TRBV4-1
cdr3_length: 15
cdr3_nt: TGCGCCAGCAGCCAGGGGGGGACAGGGGCCGGGACCCAGTACTTC
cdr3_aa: CASSQGGTGAGTQYF

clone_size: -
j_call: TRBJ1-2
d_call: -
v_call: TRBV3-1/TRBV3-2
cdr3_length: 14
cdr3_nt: TGTGCCAGCAGCCAAGAGACGGGGCAGAATGGCTACACCTTC
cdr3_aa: CASSQETGQNGYTF

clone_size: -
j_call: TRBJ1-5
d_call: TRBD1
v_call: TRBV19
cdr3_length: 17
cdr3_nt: TGTGCCAGTAGTAACCGGGACAGGGGCACTCTCAATCAGCCCCAGCATTTT
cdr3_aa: CASSNRDRGTLNQPQHF

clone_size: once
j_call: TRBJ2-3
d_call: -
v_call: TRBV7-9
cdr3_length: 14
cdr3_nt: TGTGCCAGCAGCTTCCAGGGGCCCACGGCGACGCAGTATTTT
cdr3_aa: CASSFQGPTATQYF

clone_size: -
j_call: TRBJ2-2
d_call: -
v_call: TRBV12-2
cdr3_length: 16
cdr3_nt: TGTGCAAGTCGCTTAGCTGGACACAGAAAGTCCGGGGAGCTGTTTTTT
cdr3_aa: CASRLAGHRKSGELFF

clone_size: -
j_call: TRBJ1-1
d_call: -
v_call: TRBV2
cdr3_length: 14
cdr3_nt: TGTGCCAGCCGCCCGGGACGGGGGTGGACTGAAGCTTTCTTT
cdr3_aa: CASRPGRGWTEAFF